This T cell receptor beta chain was sequenced during a study of blood T cell repertoires in COVID-19. About the study: From the United States, Italy and Spain came samples of acute and convalescent COVID-19.

The CDR3 loop spans 13 amino acids. V lost 10 bases to trimming and J lost 3 bases, with 15 bases between them. In germline, CDR1 is MNHEY, CDR2 SVGAGI. TCRdb's copy holds only in-frame clones and misses some; the assay was immunoSEQ multiplex PCR. The sample shows some 200,000 clones, 70% to 90% of them seen only once. The sequence was obtained from a man between 60 and 75 years old with active or convalescent COVID-19. Sequences were obtained from peripheral blood. The gene calls are TRBV6-5 and TRBJ1-1; TRBD1 might be the D (6 bases). The CDR3 DNA sequence: TGTGCCAACCCGGGACATCGGCACACTGAAGCTTTCTTT. This sequence encodes CANPGHRHTEAFF.